This entry is about one T cell receptor (beta chain). The participants were between roughly 18 and 100 years old and came from under 25 US areas. The data derive from a study of blood T cell repertoires in COVID-19. Trimming cost V 11 bases and J 3 bases, with 18 bases left between them. This CDR3 region has 14 residues. CDR1 is MNHEY and CDR2 is SMNVEV in the germline V gene (reference sequence). Authors' analysis steps: Amplification of reference gene primers provided the estimated nucleated cell counts. The method was immunoSEQ multiplex PCR; TCRdb's version includes in-frame clones alone and lacks a portion of them. V and J calls plus clone size are reproduced from that table; the DNA served to infer D and trimming. The sample records under 250,000 clones, approximately 80% being singletons.

This chain joins TRBV27 and TRBJ2-3; possible D gene TRBD1, 6 bases. Material for sequencing was PBMCs or T cells enriched from blood (not recorded which). The receptor's source is a middle-aged woman with acute COVID-19. The CDR3 DNA is TGTGCCCCAGCCCCAGGGGATATAACAGATACGCAGTATTTT. Its translation is CAPAPGDITDTQYF.